This TCR beta chain comes out of a study of shared clonotypes between healthy human individuals. The wider study: Per donor, three plates held CD4 naive cells, three held CD4 memory, two held CD8 naive and one held CD8 memory.

Using immunoSEQ multiplex PCR, the repertoire was profiled, and TCRdb retains in-frame clones only, with some absent. The data hold 2 million to 2.5 million clones, with about 94% observed a single time. Trimming removed 4 bases from V and 8 bases from J, with 12 bases in between. This CDR3 is built from 13 residues. The germline V gene encodes CDR1 MNHNS and CDR2 SASEGT. The V and J genes are TRBV6-1 and TRBJ2-4; D not resolved. This clonotype was sampled from a young man in good health. The sample taken for sequencing was naive CD4+ T cells sorted from blood. The sample's subset: CD45RA+ positively selected. This CDR3 is CASSGPTVDIQYF. CDR3 in DNA: TGTGCCAGCAGTGGCCCAACGGTAGACATTCAGTACTTC.